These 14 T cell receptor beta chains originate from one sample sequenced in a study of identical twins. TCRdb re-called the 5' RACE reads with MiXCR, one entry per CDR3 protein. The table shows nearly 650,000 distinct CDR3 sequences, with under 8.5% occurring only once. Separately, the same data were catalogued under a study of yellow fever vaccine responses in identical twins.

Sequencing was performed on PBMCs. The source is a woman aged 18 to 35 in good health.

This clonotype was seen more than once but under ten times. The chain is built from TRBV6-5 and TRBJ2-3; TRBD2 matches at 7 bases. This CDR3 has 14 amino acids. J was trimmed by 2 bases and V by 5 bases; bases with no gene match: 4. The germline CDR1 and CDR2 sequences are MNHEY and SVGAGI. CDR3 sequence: CASSNRDYTDTQYF. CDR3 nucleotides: TGTGCCAGCAGTAACCGGGACTACACAGATACGCAGTATTTT.

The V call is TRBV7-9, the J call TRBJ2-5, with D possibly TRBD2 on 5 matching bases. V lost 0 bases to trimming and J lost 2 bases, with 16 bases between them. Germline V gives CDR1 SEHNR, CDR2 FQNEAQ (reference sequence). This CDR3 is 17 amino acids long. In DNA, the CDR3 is TGTGCCAGCAGCTTAGCGCGGGCCTCAGCCATTCAAGAGACCCAGTACTTC. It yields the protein CASSLARASAIQETQYF.

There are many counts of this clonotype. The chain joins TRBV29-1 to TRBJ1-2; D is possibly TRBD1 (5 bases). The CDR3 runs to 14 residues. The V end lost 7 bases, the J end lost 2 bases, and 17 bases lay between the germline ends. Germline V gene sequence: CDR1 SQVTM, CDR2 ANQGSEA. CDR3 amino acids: CSAFSREGNYGYTF. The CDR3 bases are TGCAGCGCCTTCAGCAGGGAGGGGAACTATGGCTACACCTTC.

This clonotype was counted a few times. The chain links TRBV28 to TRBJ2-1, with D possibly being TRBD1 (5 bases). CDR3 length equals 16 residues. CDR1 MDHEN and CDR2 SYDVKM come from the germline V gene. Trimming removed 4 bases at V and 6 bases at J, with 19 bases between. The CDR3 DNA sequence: TGTGCCAGCAGTTCTCCGAGACTCCCCCAGGGCAATGAGCAGTTCTTC. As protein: CASSSPRLPQGNEQFF.

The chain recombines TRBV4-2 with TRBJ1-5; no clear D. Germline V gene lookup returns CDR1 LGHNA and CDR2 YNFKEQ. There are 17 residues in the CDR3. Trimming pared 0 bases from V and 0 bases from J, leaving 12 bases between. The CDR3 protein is CASSQELAGNSNQPQHF. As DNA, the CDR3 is TGTGCCAGCAGCCAAGAATTGGCAGGAAATAGCAATCAGCCCCAGCATTTT.

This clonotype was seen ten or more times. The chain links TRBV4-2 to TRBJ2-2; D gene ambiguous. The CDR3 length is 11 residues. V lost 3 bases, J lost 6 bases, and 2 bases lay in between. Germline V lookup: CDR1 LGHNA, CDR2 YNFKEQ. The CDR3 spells CASSHAGELFF. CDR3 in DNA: TGTGCCAGCAGCCACGCCGGGGAGCTGTTTTTT.

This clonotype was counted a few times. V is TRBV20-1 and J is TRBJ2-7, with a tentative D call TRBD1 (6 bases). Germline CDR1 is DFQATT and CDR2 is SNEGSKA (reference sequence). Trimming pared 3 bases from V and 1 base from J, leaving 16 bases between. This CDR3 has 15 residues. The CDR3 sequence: CSASTQGLISYEQYV. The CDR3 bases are TGCAGTGCTAGTACACAGGGTTTGATTTCCTACGAGCAGTACGTC.

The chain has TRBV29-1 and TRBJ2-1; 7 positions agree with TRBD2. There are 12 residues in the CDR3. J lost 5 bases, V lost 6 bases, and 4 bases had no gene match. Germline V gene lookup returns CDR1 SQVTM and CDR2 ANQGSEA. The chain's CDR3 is CSVGGRNNEQFF. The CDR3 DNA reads TGCAGCGTGGGCGGGAGAAACAATGAGCAGTTCTTC.

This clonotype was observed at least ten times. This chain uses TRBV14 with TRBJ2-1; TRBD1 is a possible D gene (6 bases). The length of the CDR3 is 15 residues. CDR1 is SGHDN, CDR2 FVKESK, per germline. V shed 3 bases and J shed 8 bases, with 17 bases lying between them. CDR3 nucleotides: TGTGCCAGCAGCCAGGGCAGGTACTCAGGGGATGAGCAGTTCTTC. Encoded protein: CASSQGRYSGDEQFF.

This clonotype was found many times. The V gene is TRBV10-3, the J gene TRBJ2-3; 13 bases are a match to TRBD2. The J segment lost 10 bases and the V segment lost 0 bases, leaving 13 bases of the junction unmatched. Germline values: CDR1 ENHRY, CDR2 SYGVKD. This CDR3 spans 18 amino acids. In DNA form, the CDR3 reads TGTGCCATCAGTGAGTCTTTACCCACTAGCGGGGGGGCCGGGCCGCAGTATTTT. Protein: CAISESLPTSGGAGPQYF.

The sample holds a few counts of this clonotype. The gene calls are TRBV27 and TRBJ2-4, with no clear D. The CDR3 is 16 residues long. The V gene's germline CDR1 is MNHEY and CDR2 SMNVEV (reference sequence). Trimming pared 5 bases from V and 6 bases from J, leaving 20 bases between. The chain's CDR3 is CASSLKAGWTGNIQYF. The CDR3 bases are TGTGCCAGCAGTCTCAAGGCCGGATGGACGGGAAACATTCAGTACTTC.

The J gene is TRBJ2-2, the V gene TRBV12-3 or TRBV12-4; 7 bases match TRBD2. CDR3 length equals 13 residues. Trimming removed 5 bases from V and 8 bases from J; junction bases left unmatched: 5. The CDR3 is CASSPGTTGELFF. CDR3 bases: TGTGCCAGCAGTCCTGGGACTACTGGGGAGCTGTTTTTT.

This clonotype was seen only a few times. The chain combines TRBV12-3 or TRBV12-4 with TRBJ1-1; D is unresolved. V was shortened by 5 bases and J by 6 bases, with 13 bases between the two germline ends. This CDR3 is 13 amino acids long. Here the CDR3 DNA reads TGTGCCAGCAGTGCGAGGGTTAGGGCTGAAGCTTTCTTT. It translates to CASSARVRAEAFF.

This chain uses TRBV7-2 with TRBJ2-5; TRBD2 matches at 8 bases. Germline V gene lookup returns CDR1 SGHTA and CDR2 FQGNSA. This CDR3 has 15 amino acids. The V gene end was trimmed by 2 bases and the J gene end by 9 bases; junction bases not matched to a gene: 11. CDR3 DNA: TGTGCCAGCAGCTTATTGTCGGGGGGGCGCGGGTCCCAGTACTTC. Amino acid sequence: CASSLLSGGRGSQYF.